These T cell receptor beta chains were read from a single sample in a study of T-cell reconstitution after alpha-beta-depleted transplantation in children. TCRdb reprocessed the PCR reads with MiXCR, giving one entry per CDR3 protein. This table holds about 830,000 distinct CDR3 sequences, about 15% found once. This material consisted of PBMCs, mostly from graft donor cells, taken 360 days after TCRalphabeta/CD19-depleted stem cell transplant. These receptors originate from a male patient aged 10 to 17 who had a stem cell transplant for acute lymphoblastic leukemia, so the T cells may come from the graft donor. Each CDR3 is given with its conserved first and last residue. Clone size is stated in some rows and not others, as once, few, many or a class when expanded.

size	V	J	CDR3
NA	TRBV28	TRBJ2-3	CASSLAAGVADTQYF
few	TRBV4-1	TRBJ1-5	CASSPVGQPQHF
NA	TRBV6-4	TRBJ2-1	CASSRPTSGRKVPNEQFF
NA	TRBV12-3/TRBV12-4	TRBJ2-5	CASTLDRDWEETQYF
NA	TRBV7-9	TRBJ1-4	CASSTLRGANEKLFF
few	TRBV29-1	TRBJ2-7	CSVDHLGGDEQYF
many	TRBV5-1	TRBJ2-7	CASRYGTGPFYEQYF
once	TRBV4-1	TRBJ2-5	CASSHFRTQETQYF
NA	TRBV29-1	TRBJ2-2	CSVTMGTGELFF
few	TRBV20-1	TRBJ2-3	CSALPSYTDTQYF
NA	TRBV2	TRBJ2-7	CASSEERYYEQYF
few	TRBV27	TRBJ2-1	CASSQLAARYNEQFF
many	TRBV4-2	TRBJ1-1	CASSPKGGSTEAFF
NA	TRBV11-2	TRBJ1-4	CASSLFPRPDNEKLFF
few	TRBV7-2	TRBJ2-3	CASSQRVLAGSTDTQYF
few	TRBV4-2	TRBJ2-2	CASSQEGTGQYTGELFF
few	TRBV29-1	TRBJ2-7	CSVVRQTSYEQYF
few	TRBV7-2	TRBJ2-5	CASSSGLAATWGETQYF
few	TRBV12-3/TRBV12-4	TRBJ1-2	CASGRGQGSYGYTF
NA	TRBV7-9	TRBJ2-7	CASSINPTEGASYEQYF
NA	TRBV5-1	TRBJ2-1	CASSPTSGISYNEQFF
NA	TRBV4-1	TRBJ2-7	CASSLWAGGSHEQYF
NA	TRBV19	TRBJ2-4	CASAYRVKNIQYF
NA	TRBV5-1	TRBJ2-7	CASSLVIGGWGYEQYF
many	TRBV11-2	TRBJ2-7	CASSLAGRVYEQYF
few	TRBV27	TRBJ2-7	CASSLGGISGRLYEQYF
few	TRBV29-1	TRBJ2-4	CSVSSQGAWDIQYF
few	TRBV7-6	TRBJ2-7	CASSALAREQYF
few	TRBV15	TRBJ2-1	CATSTRSGRAYNEQFF
NA	TRBV18	TRBJ2-7	CASSAESGTGNYEQYF
NA	TRBV27	TRBJ2-1	CASGTGYSYNEQFF
NA	TRBV11-3	TRBJ2-3	CASSLLGGPIDTQYF
NA	TRBV24-1	TRBJ2-1	CATSDLQGQVGRGDNEQFF
NA	TRBV12-3/TRBV12-4	TRBJ2-1	CASSLWSGAYNEQFF
NA	TRBV11-2	TRBJ1-1	CASSLLVRTDTEAFF
many	TRBV29-1	TRBJ2-1	CSVEGLAGVGSYNEQFF
few	TRBV7-9	TRBJ2-1	CASSRHPGTEQFF
NA	TRBV3-1	TRBJ2-2	CASTLQGAPGELFF
NA	TRBV29-1	TRBJ1-1	CSVGALTRAEAFF
NA	TRBV12-3/TRBV12-4	TRBJ1-5	CASSLRQGGEPQHF
few	TRBV5-1	TRBJ1-4	CASSSPGQTNEKLFF
NA	TRBV28	TRBJ2-7	CATTSRDRSSYEQYF
few	TRBV20-1	TRBJ2-3	CSARGLPRGPQDTQYF
many	TRBV27	TRBJ2-1	CASSLGESYNEQFF
many	TRBV5-1	TRBJ2-7	CASSAGLAGPYEQYF
NA	TRBV5-1	TRBJ2-7	CASRGDYGEPSYEQYF
few	TRBV6-1	TRBJ1-5	CASSPSPRTGHQPQHF
NA	TRBV2	TRBJ2-3	CARLAGYTDTQYF
few	TRBV2	TRBJ2-1	CASSEALRGRSNEQFF
NA	TRBV13	TRBJ2-5	CASSLGPLVAAETQYF
many	TRBV29-1	TRBJ2-7	CSVEARTGGPYEQYF
NA	TRBV29-1	TRBJ2-1	CSVGGLAGGQLSNEQFF
few	TRBV20-1	TRBJ2-7	CSAKMATYEQYF
many	TRBV7-9	TRBJ1-2	CASSLSDEDRGGYTF
NA	TRBV4-1	TRBJ2-5	CASSQDVMETQYF
few	TRBV29-1	TRBJ2-7	CSVLREPYEQYF
few	TRBV7-8	TRBJ1-5	CASSLLGGTGSNQPQHF
many	TRBV4-1	TRBJ2-3	CASSQVGLQTQYF
NA	TRBV12-3/TRBV12-4	TRBJ1-1	CASKQGTEAFF
few	TRBV15	TRBJ2-7	CATSTIGTGGHEQYF